This entry concerns a single T cell receptor (beta chain). Its antigen is not identified. This sample stems from a study of siplizumab effects on memory and regulatory T cells. General observations from the study: Unstimulated naive T cells seemed to show more diversity than memory cells did, and they also seemed to be among the major contributors to the alloresponse.

Germline V CDR1 and CDR2: WNHNN, SYGVQD (reference sequence). The length of the CDR3 is 13 residues. Germline trimming cut 8 bases from V and 5 bases from J; bases unmatched to any gene: 8. Sequencing used immunoSEQ multiplex PCR; TCRdb keeps in-frame clones, though not all of them. The repertoire consists of more than 95,000 clones, with more than 85% occurring once and the leading ten covering approximately 0.32%. This chain connects TRBV10-1 to TRBJ1-1; 7 bases are shared with TRBD1. This receptor was identified in a human donor in good health. Sequenced material: CD4+ T cells sorted from blood. In DNA, the CDR3 is TGCGCCAGCCAAAGGGACAGCGAGACTGAAGCTTTCTTT. This encodes CASQRDSETEAFF.